The 7 T cell receptor beta chains below were found in one sample sequenced in a study of spatial heterogeneity in lung cancer. Described time point: sample taken at primary tumor resection. No antigen has been assigned to these receptors. Via MiXCR, TCRdb re-called the 5' RACE reads, giving one row per CDR3 protein. The sample includes about 9,300 distinct CDR3 sequences, over 50% of them seen just once. Overall study findings and caveats: Expanded alpha and beta TCR counts within tumors tracked tumor mutation counts.

The sample in question was lung tumor tissue, obtained at surgery. The receptors shown here come from a female donor with early-stage non-small cell lung cancer.

The rearrangement uses TRBV28 and TRBJ1-2; D uncertain. V dropped 3 bases and J dropped 4 bases, with 12 bases sitting between them. The CDR3 has 14 residues. Per germline, CDR1 MDHEN and CDR2 SYDVKM. CDR3 coding DNA: TGTGCCAGCAGTTTGGGCTCTACTCTCTATGGCTACACCTTC. It specifies CASSLGSTLYGYTF.

This sequence joins TRBV20-1 and TRBJ2-7; D is ambiguous. CDR3 length: 13 residues. CDR1 DFQATT and CDR2 SNEGSKA come from the germline V gene (reference sequence). Trimming cost V 3 bases and J 6 bases, with 15 bases left between them. In DNA form, the CDR3 reads TGCAGTGCTAGGCCCCTTACCCCTCTCGAGCAGTACTTC. Translation: CSARPLTPLEQYF.

In this sample, this clonotype turned up a few times. V is TRBV5-5 and J is TRBJ1-5; D gene uncertain. The CDR3 spans 12 residues. V was clipped by 6 bases and J by 9 bases, with 13 bases between them. The germline gives CDR1 SGHKS, CDR2 YYEKEE (reference sequence). CDR3 coding DNA: TGTGCCAGCAACCACCGAGGCGGGCCCCAGCATTTT. Translating it yields CASNHRGGPQHF.

V and J are TRBV3-1 and TRBJ1-2; the D gene is possibly TRBD1 (6 bases). From germline, CDR1 is LGHDT and CDR2 YNNKEL (reference sequence). This CDR3 is 17 amino acids long. The ends were cut back, 2 bases at V and 2 bases at J, with 18 bases in the middle. The CDR3 sequence: CASSQWGASQINYGYTF. For the CDR3, the DNA is TGTGCCAGCAGCCAATGGGGGGCCTCTCAAATAAACTATGGCTACACCTTC.

Only a few counts were recorded for this clonotype. The rearrangement links TRBV12-3 or TRBV12-4 to TRBJ2-4; possible D gene TRBD1, 6 bases. This CDR3 spans 16 amino acids. V lost 6 bases and J lost 0, with 15 bases in between. CDR3 in amino acids: CASRRTVEGAKNIQYF. The CDR3 DNA follows: TGTGCCAGCAGACGGACAGTCGAGGGAGCCAAAAACATTCAGTACTTC.

The chain has TRBV2 and TRBJ1-4, with a tentative D call TRBD1 (5 bases). Germline CDR1 and CDR2: SNHLY and FYNNEI. This CDR3 spans 14 amino acids. Trimming removed 4 bases from V and 7 bases from J, with 13 bases in between. Here the CDR3 DNA reads TGTGCCAGCAGTGTCTTGGTCGGGGGTGAAAAACTGTTTTTT. Amino acids: CASSVLVGGEKLFF.

A single count supports this clonotype. The CDR3 here is CASSLVLAKNIQYF. CDR3 nucleotides: TGTGCCAGCAGCTTGGTATTAGCCAAAAACATTCAGTACTTC. The chain uses TRBV5-6 and TRBJ2-4; D unresolved. CDR1 is SGHDT, CDR2 YYEEEE, per germline. This CDR3 contains 14 residues. V shed 0 bases and J shed 0 bases, with 4 bases lying between them.